In this sample, the clone carrying this T cell receptor beta chain turned up once. Its target is not known. V lost 6 bases and J lost 3; bases outside the gene matches: 10. The CDR3 has 17 residues. The germline V gene encodes CDR1 SGHRS and CDR2 YFSETQ. This sample was taken from a study of cytomegalovirus exposure and HLA in healthy donors. General study points: Evidence from a later analysis indicated that most CMV-associated TCR beta chains looked HLA-restricted. Listed as cytomegalovirus-associated were 150 or so TCR beta chains. In an earlier analysis, most TCR beta V segments were productive about 87% or about 30% of the time.

The PCR ran on 60 Vbeta and 13 Jbeta primers. Assay: immunoSEQ multiplex PCR; the TCRdb copy retains only in-frame clones and omits some. The repertoire holds more than 110,000 clones, with around 79% as singletons. There were likely unrecorded immune exposures, though donors were nominally healthy when sampled. Sequenced: PBMCs. The TCR comes from a woman aged 50 to 60 in good health and CMV-seropositive. V usage is TRBV5-1 and J usage is TRBJ2-2; 11 bases are a match to TRBD1. This chain's CDR3 is CASTRTGTGGDTGELFF. In DNA, the CDR3 is TGCGCCAGCACCCGGACGGGGACAGGGGGTGACACCGGGGAGCTGTTTTTT.